What follows are 21 T cell receptor beta chains derived from one specimen sequenced in a study of blood T cells in healthy people across ages. A sample-barcoded 5' primer and a J-beta primer mix were used in a second PCR of roughly 6 to 11 cycles. TCRdb itself ran the 5' RACE reads through MiXCR, one entry per CDR3 protein. The table includes about 680,000 distinct CDR3 sequences, over 45% detected once. The sample taken for sequencing was blood. These receptors were taken from a woman aged 55-70 years in good health.

In its sample, this clonotype was seen many times. The gene calls are TRBV27 and TRBJ1-4; D is possibly TRBD1 (6 bases). The germline V and J ends were trimmed by 6 bases and 5 bases, with 16 bases remaining between them. The germline CDR1 and CDR2 sequences are MNHEY and SMNVEV (reference sequence). The CDR3 covers 15 residues. In DNA, the CDR3 is TGTGCCAGCAGAACCAGACAGGCTGGAAATGAAAAACTGTTTTTT. The encoded protein is CASRTRQAGNEKLFF.

A few counts support this clonotype. The chain has TRBV15 and TRBJ1-2, with 7 bases matching TRBD1. The CDR3 loop spans 15 amino acids. The trim removed 5 bases at V and 2 bases at J, leaving 8 bases unmatched. In germline, CDR1 is LNHNV, CDR2 YYDKDF (reference sequence). The CDR3 spells CATSGPGQLNYGYTF. The CDR3 DNA reads as TGTGCCACCAGCGGGCCGGGACAGCTGAACTATGGCTACACCTTC.

V usage is TRBV10-3 and J usage is TRBJ2-7; D possibly matches TRBD1 or TRBD2 (5 bases each). This CDR3 contains 14 residues. The V end lost 6 bases, the J end lost 0 bases, and 12 bases lay between the germline ends. In germline, CDR1 is ENHRY, CDR2 SYGVKD. This CDR3 is CAIRGDASSYEQYF. CDR3 nucleotide sequence: TGTGCCATCAGGGGGGACGCCAGCTCCTACGAGCAGTACTTC.

V and J are TRBV5-1 and TRBJ1-1; D is possibly TRBD1 (5 bases). The V and J ends lost 6 bases and 6 bases respectively, with 21 bases between them. The germline V gene has CDR1 SGHRS and CDR2 YFSETQ. This CDR3 is 15 amino acids long. CDR3 nucleotide sequence: TGCGCCAGCACCCCAGCTGCGTTTGGGGCTGCTGAAGCTTTCTTT. Amino acid sequence: CASTPAAFGAAEAFF.

J is TRBJ2-1 and V is TRBV6-2 or TRBV6-3, with D perhaps TRBD1 (6 bases). Trimming stripped 6 bases from V and 8 bases from J, with 14 bases between. The CDR3 is 13 residues long. Per germline, CDR1 MNHEY and CDR2 SVGEGT. The CDR3 spells CASRSDRGYEQFF. The CDR3 DNA is TGTGCCAGCAGGAGTGATAGGGGGTATGAGCAGTTCTTC.

The gene calls are TRBV7-8 and TRBJ2-3; D is ambiguous. Trimming stripped 0 bases from V and 0 bases from J, with 7 bases between. Germline V lookup: CDR1 SGHVS, CDR2 FQNEAQ. The length of the CDR3 is 15 residues. In DNA, the CDR3 is TGTGCCAGCAGCTTAGCTCCATATAGCACAGATACGCAGTATTTT. The encoded protein is CASSLAPYSTDTQYF.

The chain links TRBV7-3 to TRBJ2-7, with D uncertain. The CDR3 is 13 amino acids. Trimming stripped 3 bases from V and 5 bases from J, with 11 bases between. Germline V gene lookup returns CDR1 SGHTA and CDR2 FQGTGA. CDR3 residues: CASSFGLNHEQYF. In DNA form, the CDR3 reads TGTGCCAGCAGCTTCGGTCTTAACCACGAGCAGTACTTC.

V gene TRBV7-2 combines with J gene TRBJ2-7; D possibly corresponds to TRBD2 (5 bases). Trimming shortened V by 2 bases and J by 6 bases, and 17 bases separated the two germline ends. Germline V gives CDR1 SGHTA, CDR2 FQGNSA. The CDR3 covers 15 residues. CDR3 DNA: TGTGCCAGCAGCTTAAAGGTCTCGGCTAGCCGCGAGCAGTACTTC. Protein sequence: CASSLKVSASREQYF.

The chain joins TRBV20-1 to TRBJ2-1; the match to TRBD2 covers 12 bases. J lost 5 bases, V lost 2 bases, and 4 bases had no gene match. Germline CDR1 reads DFQATT; CDR2 reads SNEGSKA (reference sequence). The CDR3 is made up of 15 amino acids. The CDR3 DNA follows: TGCAGTGCTAGACCTAGCGGGAGGGCCCACAATGAGCAGTTCTTC. The encoded protein is CSARPSGRAHNEQFF.

This clonotype was recorded a few times. This sequence joins TRBV24-1 and TRBJ2-3; maybe TRBD1 (6 bases). The V gene lost 4 bases and the J gene lost 1 base, with 17 bases spanning the gap. The CDR3 is made up of 17 amino acids. The germline V gene encodes CDR1 KGHDR and CDR2 SFDVKD. CDR3 region: CATSERDRSRGTDTQYF. The CDR3 DNA reads as TGTGCCACCAGTGAGCGTGACAGGTCGAGGGGCACAGATACGCAGTATTTT.

On this clonotype: Germline is not matched at one junction end, which may reflect a read error. The chain employs TRBV6-6 and TRBJ2-5; D may be TRBD1 (6 bases). Germline V gene lookup returns CDR1 MNHNY and CDR2 SVGAGI (reference sequence). The CDR3 loop spans 16 amino acids. The DNA of the CDR3 is TGTGCCAGCGGCTACTCCGCAGGGTCGGGACAAGAGACCCGGTACTTC. Residues: CASGYSAGSGQETRYF.

This clonotype was counted a single time. The chain uses TRBV14 and TRBJ1-2; weak D call: TRBD1 (5 bases). From germline, CDR1 is SGHDN and CDR2 FVKESK. The CDR3 is made up of 15 amino acids. V was cut by 1 base and J by 2 bases, with 11 bases left in between. CDR3 in DNA: TGTGCCAGCAGCCAAGGGGGACGGAAGAACTATGGCTACACCTTC. Encoded protein: CASSQGGRKNYGYTF.

This clonotype was seen a few times. The chain employs TRBV29-1 and TRBJ2-5; D uncertain. This CDR3 has 10 residues. Germline V CDR1 and CDR2: SQVTM, ANQGSEA. Trimming left V 4 bases short and J 11 bases short, with 11 bases between. CDR3 sequence: CSVARVEQYF. CDR3 DNA: TGCAGCGTTGCCCGGGTTGAGCAGTACTTC.

This clonotype showed up many times. The chain has TRBV7-2 and TRBJ2-1; 8 bases map to TRBD1. Trimming removed 2 bases from V and 7 bases from J; junction bases left unmatched: 4. Germline V lookup: CDR1 SGHTA, CDR2 FQGNSA. The CDR3 runs 14 residues. CDR3 in amino acids: CASSLRDRRNEQFF. The CDR3 region has the DNA TGTGCCAGCAGCTTAAGGGACAGGCGGAATGAGCAGTTCTTC.

This clonotype was picked up a small number of times. V and J are TRBV2 and TRBJ1-4; D might be TRBD1 (6 bases). The ends were cut back, 6 bases at V and 7 bases at J, with 18 bases in the middle. This CDR3 is 15 amino acids long. Germline CDR1 SNHLY, CDR2 FYNNEI. The CDR3 nucleotides read TGTGCCAGCAGCTCGAAGACAGGAGAGTTTGAAAAACTGTTTTTT. The encoded protein is CASSSKTGEFEKLFF. The complete variable domain, with remaining parts taken from reference TRBV2 and TRBJ1-4, reads EPEVTQTPSHQVTQMGQEVILRCVPISNHLYFYWYRQILGQKVEFLVSFYNNEISEKSEIFDDQFSVERPDGSNFTLKIRSTKLEDSAMYFCASSSKTGEFEKLFFGSGTQLSVL.

This clonotype was detected ten times or more. The chain recombines TRBV20-1 with TRBJ1-1; D remains unclear. V dropped 0 bases and J dropped 1 base, with 12 bases sitting between them. Germline lookup yields CDR1 DFQATT and CDR2 SNEGSKA (reference sequence). This CDR3 region has 15 residues. CDR3 amino acids: CSARDDGRKNTEAFF. The CDR3 DNA sequence: TGCAGTGCTAGAGACGACGGGCGGAAGAACACTGAAGCTTTCTTT.

This clonotype turned up a few times. The V gene is TRBV5-1, the J gene TRBJ2-5; D is unclear. This CDR3 contains 15 residues. Trimming cost V 4 bases and J 1 base, with 14 bases left between them. Per the germline V gene, CDR1 is SGHRS and CDR2 is YFSETQ. The CDR3 DNA follows: TGCGCCAGCAGCCTGGAGTTAAGGGCCCAAGAGACCCAGTACTTC. Protein sequence: CASSLELRAQETQYF. Combining the CDR3 with reference TRBV5-1 and TRBJ2-5 gives the whole variable domain KAGVTQTPRYLIKTRGQQVTLSCSPISGHRSVSWYQQTPGQGLQFLFEYFSETQRNKGNFPGRFSGRQFSNSRSEMNVSTLELGDSALYLCASSLELRAQETQYFGPGTRLLVL.

This clonotype showed up just a few times. The chain links TRBV12-3 or TRBV12-4 to TRBJ2-7; D assignment may be TRBD1 or TRBD2 (5 bases each). CDR3 size: 15 residues. Deletions cut 3 bases from V and 0 bases from J, with 12 bases between. The CDR3 DNA sequence: TGTGCCAGCAGTTTTCTCGGGGCGGGCTCCTACGAGCAGTACTTC. Its translation is CASSFLGAGSYEQYF.

The gene calls are TRBV12-3 or TRBV12-4 and TRBJ1-1; D perhaps matches TRBD1 (5 bases). The CDR3 totals 13 residues. V shed 5 bases and J shed 5 bases, with 12 bases lying between them. CDR3 nucleotide sequence: TGTGCCAGCAGTCCAGGGAAGGGGACTGAAGCTTTCTTT. It specifies CASSPGKGTEAFF.

The genes are TRBV20-1 and TRBJ2-5, with 7 bases lining up with TRBD2. V was clipped by 4 bases and J by 9 bases; unmatched bases: 11. CDR1 is DFQATT and CDR2 is SNEGSKA in the germline V gene (reference sequence). The CDR3 totals 13 residues. The CDR3 here is CSAKLPAGSPQYF. CDR3 DNA sequence: TGCAGTGCTAAACTCCCAGCGGGGAGCCCCCAGTACTTC.

The chain joins TRBV3-1 to TRBJ2-7; D gene ambiguous. V was trimmed by 0 bases and J by 7 bases, leaving 4 bases between them. Germline V gene sequence: CDR1 LGHDT, CDR2 YNNKEL (reference sequence). The CDR3 consists of 11 residues. In DNA form, the CDR3 reads TGTGCCAGCAGCCAAGAGTATGAGCAGTACTTC. Its protein is CASSQEYEQYF.